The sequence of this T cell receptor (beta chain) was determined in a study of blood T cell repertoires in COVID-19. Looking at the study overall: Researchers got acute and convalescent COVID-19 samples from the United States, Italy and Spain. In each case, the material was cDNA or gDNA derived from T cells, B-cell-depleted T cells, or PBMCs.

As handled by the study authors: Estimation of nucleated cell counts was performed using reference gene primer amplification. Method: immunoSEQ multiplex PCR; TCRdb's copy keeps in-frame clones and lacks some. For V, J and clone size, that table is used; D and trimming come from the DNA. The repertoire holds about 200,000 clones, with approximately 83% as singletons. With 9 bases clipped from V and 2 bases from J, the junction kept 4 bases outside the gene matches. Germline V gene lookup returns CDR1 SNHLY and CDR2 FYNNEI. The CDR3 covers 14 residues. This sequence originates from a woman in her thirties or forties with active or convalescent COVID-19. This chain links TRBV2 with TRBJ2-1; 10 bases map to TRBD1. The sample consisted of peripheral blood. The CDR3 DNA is TGTGCCAGGGGACAGGGGCCAGCCTACAATGAGCAGTTCTTC. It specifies CARGQGPAYNEQFF. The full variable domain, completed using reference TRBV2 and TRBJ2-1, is EPEVTQTPSHQVTQMGQEVILRCVPISNHLYFYWYRQILGQKVEFLVSFYNNEISEKSEIFDDQFSVERPDGSNFTLKIRSTKLEDSAMYFCARGQGPAYNEQFFGPGTRLTVL.